The 21 T cell receptor beta chains below come from one sample, sequenced in a study of cytomegalovirus exposure and HLA in healthy donors. Primers: 60 Vbeta forward and 13 Jbeta reverse. Generated by immunoSEQ multiplex PCR, the TCRdb table keeps only in-frame clones and is missing some. The table shows 150,000 to 200,000 clones, with about 83% occurring only once. The sequencing input was PBMCs. All receptors come from a man between 35 and 55 years old in good health and CMV-seropositive.

V is TRBV6-5 and J is TRBJ1-2; D is undetermined. CDR3 length: 14 residues. In germline, CDR1 is MNHEY, CDR2 SVGAGI. V was pared by 7 bases and J by 4 bases, with 16 bases between. DNA of the CDR3: TGTGCCAGCATGAACCGCAGGTTGGGCTATGGCTACACCTTC. Its translation: CASMNRRLGYGYTF.

This chain connects TRBV5-1 to TRBJ2-7; weak D call: TRBD1 (5 bases). The germline CDR1 and CDR2 sequences are SGHRS and YFSETQ. The CDR3 is made up of 12 amino acids. V was trimmed by 4 bases and J by 2 bases, leaving 7 bases between them. The CDR3 is CASSRGAYEQYF. CDR3 bases: TGCGCCAGCAGCAGGGGCGCCTACGAGCAGTACTTC.

The chain combines TRBV9 with TRBJ2-7; D may be TRBD2 (6 bases). Trimming took 3 bases from V and 1 from J, leaving 8 bases between them. The CDR3 has 13 amino acids. Germline values: CDR1 SGDLS, CDR2 YYNGEE. CDR3 coding DNA: TGTGCCAGCAGCGGGAGGGAGTCCTACGAGCAGTACTTC. Encoded protein: CASSGRESYEQYF. Variable domain in full (rest from reference TRBV9 and TRBJ2-7): DSGVTQTPKHLITATGQRVTLRCSPRSGDLSVYWYQQSLDQGLQFLIQYYNGEERAKGNILERFSAQQFPDLHSELNLSSLELGDSALYFCASSGRESYEQYFGPGTRLTVT.

The rearrangement uses TRBV7-2 and TRBJ1-1, with D tentatively TRBD1 (5 bases). Germline V lookup: CDR1 SGHTA, CDR2 FQGNSA. The length of the CDR3 is 17 residues. V dropped 2 bases and J dropped 0 bases, with 16 bases sitting between them. The DNA of the CDR3 is TGTGCCAGCAGCTTACGGGGGTCGGGGATCATGAACACTGAAGCTTTCTTT. It yields the protein CASSLRGSGIMNTEAFF.

The rearrangement joins TRBV7-2 to TRBJ2-5, with 9 bases lining up with TRBD2. The J call is uncertain, as TRBJ2-7 better fits the DNA end. This CDR3 has 17 amino acids. The germline CDR1 and CDR2 sequences are SGHTA and FQGNSA. CDR3 sequence reads: CASSYGTSRESSYEQYF. Written as DNA, the CDR3 is TGTGCCAGCAGCTACGGGACTAGCCGTGAGAGCTCCTACGAGCAGTACTTC.

The chain has TRBV2 and TRBJ2-7, with unresolved D. V was shortened by 4 bases and J by 0 bases, with 7 bases between the two germline ends. There are 13 residues in the CDR3. Germline loops: CDR1 SNHLY, CDR2 FYNNEI. The CDR3 is CASSGQFSYEQYF. As DNA, the CDR3 is TGTGCCAGCAGTGGTCAGTTCTCCTACGAGCAGTACTTC.

The chain recombines TRBV19 with TRBJ1-5, with 7 bases lining up with TRBD1. CDR1 is LNHDA and CDR2 is SQIVND in the germline V gene (reference sequence). Unmatched junction bases numbered 8, after V lost 9 bases and J lost 0 bases. The CDR3 sequence is 15 residues long. CDR3 DNA: TGTGCCAGCCGGGACAGTGGATATAGCAATCAGCCCCAGCATTTT. Translating gives CASRDSGYSNQPQHF. Complete variable domain (other parts from reference TRBV19 and TRBJ1-5): DGGITQSPKYLFRKEGQNVTLSCEQNLNHDAMYWYRQDPGQGLRLIYYSQIVNDFQKGDIAEGYSVSREKKESFPLTVTSAQKNPTAFYLCASRDSGYSNQPQHFGDGTRLSIL.

The rearrangement uses TRBV5-8 and TRBJ2-6; no definite D call. The CDR3 has 18 amino acids. V dropped 0 bases and J dropped 0 bases, with 13 bases sitting between them. Germline values: CDR1 SGHTS, CDR2 YDEGEE. The CDR3 is CASSLGSGSSSGANVLTF. DNA of the CDR3: TGTGCCAGCAGCTTGGGTTCCGGGTCGAGCTCTGGGGCCAACGTCCTGACTTTC.

V gene TRBV7-9 combines with J gene TRBJ2-7; 8 nucleotides align to TRBD1. The CDR3 runs 13 residues. The germline gives CDR1 SEHNR, CDR2 FQNEAQ (reference sequence). Trimming cost V 5 bases and J 3 bases; bases outside gene matches: 3. CDR3 nucleotides: TGTGCCAGCAGCCAGACAGGGGACTACGAGCAGTACTTC. Protein: CASSQTGDYEQYF.

The chain couples TRBV19 to TRBJ2-1; 10 bases agree with TRBD1. This CDR3 has 15 residues. Germline values: CDR1 LNHDA, CDR2 SQIVND (reference sequence). Unmatched junction bases numbered 9, after V lost 5 bases and J lost 8 bases. The CDR3 here is CASSFLGDRGHEQFF. In nucleotides, the CDR3 is TGTGCCAGTAGTTTCCTGGGGGACAGGGGTCATGAGCAGTTCTTC.

The chain employs TRBV4-1 and TRBJ1-4; no reliable D call. Trimming removed 1 base from V and 3 bases from J, with 6 bases in between. CDR3 length: 14 amino acids. Germline V lookup: CDR1 MGHRA, CDR2 YSYEKL. The CDR3, as DNA: TGCGCCAGCAGCCAAGCCACAGCTAATGAAAAACTGTTTTTT. Amino acid sequence: CASSQATANEKLFF.

The chain joins TRBV11-2 to TRBJ2-7, with 9 positions matching TRBD2. Germline V gene sequence: CDR1 SGHAT, CDR2 FQNNGV. The J segment lost 2 bases and the V segment lost 5 bases, leaving 4 bases of the junction unmatched. The CDR3 contains 14 residues. The CDR3 loop is CASSNSGRTYEQYF. CDR3 nucleotide sequence: TGTGCCAGCAGCAATAGCGGGAGAACCTACGAGCAGTACTTC.

This clone has just a few counts. The genes are TRBV9 and TRBJ1-5; D not resolved. Germline V CDR1 and CDR2: SGDLS, YYNGEE. V lost 0 bases and J 5 bases, leaving 12 bases between the germline ends. The CDR3 totals 15 residues. CDR3 in DNA: TGTGCCAGCAGCGTAGCCGGGAAGAGGGATCAGCCCCAGCATTTT. This encodes CASSVAGKRDQPQHF.

The genes are TRBV6-1 and TRBJ2-2; D unresolved. The CDR3 extends over 13 amino acids. Trimming removed 4 bases at V and 4 bases at J, with 7 bases between. Germline V CDR1 and CDR2: MNHNS, SASEGT. The CDR3 DNA sequence: TGTGCCAGCAGTGCTCAGGTCACCGGGGAGCTGTTTTTT. Protein sequence: CASSAQVTGELFF.

This clone was seen a handful of times. The V gene is TRBV7-2, the J gene TRBJ2-7; 7 bases are a match to TRBD2. From germline, CDR1 is SGHTA and CDR2 FQGNSA. The CDR3 is 13 amino acids. Trimming at V came to 5 bases and at J to 0 bases, leaving 1 base not matched to a gene. CDR3 in amino acids: CASSRDYSYEQYF. The CDR3 DNA is TGTGCCAGCAGCCGGGACTACTCCTACGAGCAGTACTTC. Full variable domain (rest looked up from reference TRBV7-2 and TRBJ2-7): GAGVSQSPSNKVTEKGKDVELRCDPISGHTALYWYRQSLGQGLEFLIYFQGNSAPDKSGLPSDRFSAERTGGSVSTLTIQRTQQEDSAVYLCASSRDYSYEQYFGPGTRLTVT.

This clone was seen a few times. This chain connects TRBV5-1 to TRBJ2-5, with D unclear. The end of the DNA is better explained by TRBJ2-7, so the J call may be wrong. This CDR3 comprises 14 residues. Germline V gene lookup returns CDR1 SGHRS and CDR2 YFSETQ. The CDR3 region is CASSLEGRDYEQYF. The CDR3 bases are TGCGCCAGCAGCTTGGAGGGTCGAGACTACGAGCAGTACTTC.

The V gene is TRBV28, the J gene TRBJ1-2, with TRBD1 matching 7 bases. Germline CDR1 reads MDHEN; CDR2 reads SYDVKM. The CDR3 is made up of 15 amino acids. V shed 5 bases, J shed 7 bases, and the junction held 13 bases outside the gene matches. The CDR3 sequence is CASSAPGQRAAGYTF. CDR3 sequence (DNA): TGTGCCAGCAGTGCGCCGGGACAGCGGGCCGCTGGCTACACCTTC.

The chain recombines TRBV5-1 with TRBJ1-1, with D maybe TRBD1 (6 bases). CDR1 is SGHRS, CDR2 YFSETQ, per germline. The CDR3 runs to 13 residues. Trimming cost V 0 bases and J 4 bases, with 7 bases left between them. Here the CDR3 reads CASSLGGGTEAFF. In DNA, the CDR3 is TGCGCCAGCAGCTTGGGAGGGGGCACTGAAGCTTTCTTT.

The rearrangement links TRBV28 to TRBJ2-2; TRBD2 agrees at 9 bases. Germline V lookup: CDR1 MDHEN, CDR2 SYDVKM. The length of the CDR3 is 16 residues. With 3 bases clipped from V and 2 bases from J, the junction kept 4 bases outside the gene matches. DNA of the CDR3: TGTGCCAGCAGTTTCGCGGGAGGGATTAACACCGGGGAGCTGTTTTTT. Translating gives CASSFAGGINTGELFF.

The gene calls are TRBV6-5 and TRBJ1-3; possible D gene TRBD1, 5 bases. Germline V lookup: CDR1 MNHEY, CDR2 SVGAGI. V gave up 0 bases and J gave up 2 bases, with 11 bases separating them. CDR3 length: 16 residues. The CDR3 nucleotides read TGTGCCAGCAGTTACTCGGCGACAGTCCCTGGAAACACCATATATTTT. Residues: CASSYSATVPGNTIYF.

This chain links TRBV15 with TRBJ2-5, with 7 bases lining up with TRBD1. The trim removed 1 base at V and 5 bases at J, leaving 7 bases unmatched. CDR1 is LNHNV, CDR2 YYDKDF, per germline (reference sequence). The CDR3 has 15 amino acids. The CDR3 region is CATSRALQGTETQYF. Written as DNA, the CDR3 is TGTGCCACCAGCAGAGCATTACAGGGGACGGAGACCCAGTACTTC.